In this sample, the clone carrying this T cell receptor (beta chain) turned up once. The sample is drawn from a study of blood T cell repertoires in COVID-19. Study details: COVID-19 samples from acute and convalescent phases originated in the United States, Italy and Spain. Sources were T cells, B-cell-depleted T cells, or PBMCs; the material itself was cDNA or gDNA.

In the original workflow: It was from reference gene primer amplification that nucleated cell counts were estimated. Assay used: immunoSEQ multiplex PCR; TCRdb lists only in-frame clones, some missing. V and J calls and clone size are copied from that table; D and trimming were computed from the DNA. The sample consists of about 110,000 clones, about two thirds of them appearing once. This CDR3 has 13 residues. Deletions cut 7 bases from V and 3 bases from J, with 10 bases between. Germline V lookup: CDR1 MNHNY, CDR2 SVGAGI (reference sequence). The sequence derives from a middle-aged woman with acute or convalescent COVID-19. Material: peripheral blood. The genes are TRBV6-6 and TRBJ1-5; D unresolved. The CDR3 is CASTAGNNQPQHF. Written as DNA, the CDR3 is TGTGCCAGCACGGCAGGCAACAATCAGCCCCAGCATTTT.